These 8 T cell receptor beta chains originate from one sample sequenced in a study of early T cells in non-severe SARS-CoV-2 infection. TCRdb called the 5' RACE reads again in MiXCR, with one record for every CDR3 protein. The table has some 55,000 distinct CDR3 sequences, around 12% seen once. The material sequenced was whole blood, taken at baseline. These receptors all stem from an adult who was a healthcare worker with PCR-confirmed SARS-CoV-2 infection or an uninfected control (not recorded which).

This clonotype appeared once. The V and J genes are TRBV28 and TRBJ1-5; 9 bases match TRBD1. Germline V lookup: CDR1 MDHEN, CDR2 SYDVKM. V lost 6 bases to trimming and J lost 4 bases; unmatched junction nucleotides: 4. The CDR3 contains 14 residues. CDR3 DNA sequence: TGTGCCAGCAGCAGGGGACAGGGTAATCAGCCCCAGCATTTT. Its translation is CASSRGQGNQPQHF. The full variable domain, completed using reference TRBV28 and TRBJ1-5, is DVKVTQSSRYLVKRTGEKVFLECVQDMDHENMFWYRQDPGLGLRLIYFSYDVKMKEKGDIPEGYSVSREKKERFSLILESASTNQTSMYLCASSRGQGNQPQHFGDGTRLSIL.

This clonotype was observed a few times. V and J are TRBV2 and TRBJ2-1; D could derive from TRBD1 or TRBD2 (7 bases each). Trimming removed 10 bases at V and 2 bases at J, with 21 bases between. Per the germline V gene, CDR1 is SNHLY and CDR2 is FYNNEI. The CDR3 loop spans 16 amino acids. The CDR3 region has the DNA TGTGCCATCCAGGGGGGGGTAAAAAGAACCTACAATGAGCAGTTCTTC. Translated, it gives CAIQGGVKRTYNEQFF.

This clonotype was detected a few times. The chain links TRBV7-9 to TRBJ2-2, with 10 bases matching TRBD2. The CDR3 has 15 residues. Losses at the gene ends were 6 bases for V and 4 bases for J; bases not matched to a gene: 5. Germline V gives CDR1 SEHNR, CDR2 FQNEAQ (reference sequence). CDR3 nucleotides: TGTGCCAGCAGGAGGACTAGCGGCGGCACCGGGGAGCTGTTTTTT. Its translation: CASRRTSGGTGELFF.

The table lists this clonotype with a few counts. This sequence joins TRBV12-3 or TRBV12-4 and TRBJ2-5; D ambiguous. V lost 6 bases and J 4 bases, leaving 9 bases between the germline ends. The CDR3 is 12 amino acids. CDR3 nucleotide sequence: TGTGCCAGCAGCCTAGGCTCAGAGACCCAGTACTTC. Amino acid sequence: CASSLGSETQYF.

This clonotype was seen at least ten times. The chain links TRBV27 to TRBJ2-7, with a possible D match to TRBD1 (7 bases). The CDR3 spans 15 residues. V lost 3 bases and J 4 bases, leaving 16 bases between the germline ends. Germline V gene lookup returns CDR1 MNHEY and CDR2 SMNVEV (reference sequence). The CDR3 spells CASSFGGGVFYEQYF. Written as DNA, the CDR3 is TGTGCCAGCAGTTTTGGAGGGGGCGTATTTTACGAGCAGTACTTC.

This clonotype has more than one count but fewer than ten. The genes are TRBV5-8 and TRBJ2-6; D is possibly TRBD1 (6 bases). V was pared by 3 bases and J by 2 bases, with 9 bases between. The germline V gene has CDR1 SGHTS and CDR2 YDEGEE. The CDR3 is made up of 15 amino acids. DNA of the CDR3: TGTGCCAGCAGCTGGCAGGGGACTGGGGCCAACGTCCTGACTTTC. Its translation is CASSWQGTGANVLTF. The variable domain in full, completed from reference TRBV5-8 and TRBJ2-6, reads EAGVTQSPTHLIKTRGQQATLRCSPISGHTSVYWYQQALGLGLQFLLWYDEGEERNRGNFPPRFSGRQFPNYSSELNVNALELEDSALYLCASSWQGTGANVLTFGAGSRLTVL.

This clonotype has ten or more counts. This chain joins TRBV4-1 and TRBJ2-1; D remains ambiguous. Trimming stripped 1 base from V and 4 bases from J, with 11 bases between. Germline V gives CDR1 MGHRA, CDR2 YSYEKL. The CDR3 has 15 amino acids. CDR3 DNA sequence: TGCGCCAGCAGCCAAGTAGATGCCTATTACAATGAGCAGTTCTTC. Translation gives CASSQVDAYYNEQFF.

This clonotype was observed at least ten times. For the CDR3, the DNA is TGCAGTGCTAGAGATCGGAGAAGCGAGAGCTCCTACAATGAGCAGTTCTTC. Translation gives CSARDRRSESSYNEQFF. The chain combines TRBV20-1 with TRBJ2-1, with no clear D. In germline, CDR1 is DFQATT, CDR2 SNEGSKA (reference sequence). The CDR3 runs to 17 residues. With 0 bases removed from V and 0 bases from J, the gap between germline ends came to 15 bases.